This entry lists 11 T cell receptor beta chains sequenced from one sample in a study of blood T cell repertoires in COVID-19. Assay: immunoSEQ multiplex PCR; the TCRdb copy retains only in-frame clones and omits some. The sample includes approximately 210,000 clones, around four fifths of them seen just once. Material for sequencing was PBMCs or T cells enriched from blood (not recorded which). These receptors originate from a man in his forties or fifties who had recovered from COVID-19.

The V gene is TRBV14, the J gene TRBJ1-1; D not certain. The CDR3 covers 13 residues. V was clipped by 4 bases and J by 4 bases, with 10 bases between them. CDR1 SGHDN and CDR2 FVKESK come from the germline V gene. The DNA for the CDR3 is TGTGCCAGCAGCCTGCGGCCGGTCACTGAAGCTTTCTTT. This sequence encodes CASSLRPVTEAFF.

This chain uses TRBV25-1 with TRBJ2-7; TRBD1 matches 8 bases. The trim removed 3 bases at V and 5 bases at J, leaving 6 bases unmatched. The CDR3 runs 14 residues. CDR1 is MGHDK and CDR2 is SYGVNS in the germline V gene. The CDR3 sequence is CASSETTTGDEQYF. CDR3 bases: TGTGCCAGCAGTGAGACAACGACAGGGGACGAGCAGTACTTC.

The V call is TRBV7-9, the J call TRBJ2-7; 7 bases map to TRBD1. The V and J ends lost 5 bases and 5 bases, in that order; junction bases with no gene match: 9. The germline CDR1 and CDR2 sequences are SEHNR and FQNEAQ (reference sequence). This CDR3 has 14 amino acids. Written as DNA, the CDR3 is TGTGCCAGCAGCCGAACAGGGGTAGTGGACGAGCAGTACTTC. It translates to CASSRTGVVDEQYF.

The J gene is TRBJ2-5, the V gene TRBV7-2, with D perhaps matching TRBD2 (5 bases). CDR3 length: 14 residues. CDR1 is SGHTA, CDR2 FQGNSA, per germline. Trimming cost V 1 base and J 0 bases, with 6 bases left between them. CDR3 in amino acids: CASSLGADQETQYF. In DNA, the CDR3 is TGTGCCAGCAGCTTAGGAGCGGACCAAGAGACCCAGTACTTC.

The rearrangement links TRBV9 to TRBJ1-1; 11 bases fit TRBD1. The germline V gene has CDR1 SGDLS and CDR2 YYNGEE. The length of the CDR3 is 15 residues. V shed 4 bases, J shed 3 bases, and the junction held 5 bases outside the gene matches. CDR3: CASSSRTGGYTEAFF. CDR3 in DNA: TGTGCCAGCAGCTCACGGACAGGGGGCTACACTGAAGCTTTCTTT.

On this clone: Other DNA sequences in this specimen translate into the identical CDR3. The chain joins TRBV4-3 to TRBJ2-4; TRBD1 might be the D (5 bases). Germline V gives CDR1 LGHNA, CDR2 YSLEER. This CDR3 region has 15 residues. V was shortened by 1 base and J by 3 bases, with 10 bases between the two germline ends. This CDR3 reads CASSQGGTDKNIQYF. DNA for the CDR3: TGCGCCAGCAGCCAAGGGGGCACTGACAAAAACATTCAGTACTTC.

The chain recombines TRBV28 with TRBJ1-2, with a possible D match to TRBD1 (5 bases). This CDR3 region has 13 residues. Germline V gene data show CDR1 as MDHEN and CDR2 as SYDVKM. V lost 10 bases, J lost 1 base, and 13 bases lay in between. The CDR3 nucleotides read TGTGCCACTACAGGTCCCCTTAACTATGGCTACACCTTC. As protein: CATTGPLNYGYTF.

The V gene is TRBV7-2, the J gene TRBJ1-5; D gene uncertain. V was clipped by 5 bases and J by 4 bases, with 9 bases between them. CDR1 is SGHTA and CDR2 is FQGNSA in the germline V gene. This CDR3 has 13 amino acids. The CDR3 here is CASSETKNQPQHF. DNA for the CDR3: TGTGCCAGCAGCGAAACAAAGAATCAGCCCCAGCATTTT.

The rearrangement links TRBV27 to TRBJ1-1; D call uncertain. The V end lost 5 bases, the J end lost 3 bases, and 13 bases lay between the germline ends. CDR1 is MNHEY and CDR2 is SMNVEV in the germline V gene (reference sequence). The CDR3 has 14 residues. CDR3 in DNA: TGTGCCAGCAGTCCGGGGTTTGGGGACACTGAAGCTTTCTTT. Its protein product is CASSPGFGDTEAFF.

This chain uses TRBV27 with TRBJ1-3; D unclear. The CDR3 has 15 residues. V shed 2 bases and J shed 3 bases, with 11 bases lying between them. CDR1 is MNHEY and CDR2 is SMNVEV in the germline V gene (reference sequence). The CDR3 region has the DNA TGTGCCAGCAGTTTAAGAAGCCCGCGTGGAAACACCATATATTTT. Its protein product is CASSLRSPRGNTIYF.

This clone appeared a few times. V usage is TRBV11-2 and J usage is TRBJ1-2, with D hard to call. Germline loops: CDR1 SGHAT, CDR2 FQNNGV. This CDR3 contains 13 residues. The V gene lost 5 bases and the J gene lost 8 bases, with 15 bases spanning the gap. The CDR3 nucleotides read TGTGCCAGCAGCCCTGCGGGGTGGGGAGGCTACACCTTC. It yields the protein CASSPAGWGGYTF.